What follows describes a single TCR beta chain. No cognate antigen has been identified for it. The input lacks base qualities; no much larger clone sits a single base away. The data belong to a study of cytomegalovirus exposure and HLA in healthy donors (dated by TCRdb to about 2017). At the level of the whole study: An earlier analysis of approximately 590 of the donors reported approximately 300 Gb of sequence data and 120 million or so unique TCR beta sequences from 150 million to 200 million T cells. Donor age, sex, ethnicity and CMV serostatus were collected together with the repertoire data. A separate validation cohort of roughly 130 different subjects was used in addition to the roughly 700-subject first cohort. An early release that covered roughly 600 HLA-typed donors contained about 300 gigabases of sequencing data and tens of millions of unique TCR sequences. A later analysis re-analyzed previously published TCR beta repertoires from 600 to 850 donors and added high-resolution HLA genotyping to study TCR occurrence patterns. The aim of the study was to test whether cataloging public T cell receptors could identify signatures of past pathogen exposure. The number of donors typed differed by locus, with about 620-630 for A, B, C, DRB1 and DQB1, more than 500 for DQA1, approximately 580 for DPA1, and approximately 470 for DPB1. Class I and class II HLA loci were covered by the typing at four-digit resolution. Among about 390 genotyped donors of the cohort, an average of approximately 240,000 unique TCR beta nucleotide sequences were sequenced per donor, 15% to 20% of them non-productive. A later genetic analysis used genome-wide SNP genotypes for about 55% of the 666 donors, treating that subset as a discovery cohort. The study combined high-throughput TCR immunosequencing, statistical association of individual TCRs with disease status, and machine learning to predict cytomegalovirus infection status. The study profiled the T cell repertoires of fewer than 850 subjects by immunosequencing and related them to cytomegalovirus serostatus. Every repertoire in the discovery cohort had been generated on one and the same sequencing platform. Of the roughly 400 genotyped donors, over 65% fell in the genetic ancestry cluster associated with self-reported Caucasian donors. In an earlier analysis of a few hundred of the donors, high-throughput TCR beta sequencing was used to judge whether each TCR beta V gene segment behaved as functional or pseudogenic. Four to six DR-DQ haplotypes were handled as single units for association and clustering, since linkage in the cohort was strong. The later analysis used no new phenotypic data to find candidate immune exposures, relying instead on TCR beta sequences and their occurrence across donors. Study-wide findings and limitations: A further reported finding was that TCR beta sequences accurately predicted the HLA-A and HLA-B alleles for most subjects in the first cohort. In a later analysis, most CMV-associated TCR beta chains were found to appear HLA-restricted, with HLA associations seemingly driven largely by CMV exposure. The authors suggested that the approach could potentially be generalized to other disease states and immunological phenotypes. A cluster of highly shared sequence variants was judged likely to be a technical artifact of the sequencing pipeline. Cytomegalovirus status was reported to be diagnosed by the classifier with high specificity and sensitivity in both the original and validation cohorts. Roughly uniform sequencing depth across donors was assumed in presence/absence analyses, although this assumption may not hold. Broadly in line with IMGT annotations, most TCR beta V segments showed up in productive rearrangements about 90% or about 30% of the time in an earlier analysis of 450 to 750 of the donors. The earlier analysis of 587 of the donors excluded seventeen rarely observed V segments, including chromosome 9 orphons, because counts were too low. Specific HLA alleles were associated with 15,000 to 20,000 TCR beta sequences at a false discovery rate of 0.05 in a later analysis. V-gene and J-gene trimming of TCR beta chains was associated with a missense DCLRE1C variant in a later genetic analysis, and the association was replicated in an independent cohort. HLA typing was unavailable for some donors at each locus, so association tests used only the typed subset. Because the 87-base-pair reads could not distinguish some IMGT-functional V segments, including TRBV6-2 and TRBV6-3, those segments were excluded. The only immune exposure information available for the cohort was CMV serostatus. Correlated functional status among segregating V segments might reflect linkage disequilibrium, but an unknown experimental factor could not be ruled out. A later analysis found that TCR association rates varied across HLA loci, with DRB1 alleles showing the most associated TCRs and HLA-C alleles the fewest. In a later analysis, several top co-occurrence clusters were reported to appear linked to parvovirus B19, influenza, CMV and Epstein-Barr virus. When HLA alleles, especially DR and DQ, strongly co-occurred, TCR associations were difficult to assign to individual alleles. Most TCR sequences were seen in very few donors, while some public TCRs were found in many individuals. This cohort had only TCR beta chains sequenced, and the lack of alpha or paired-chain data limited which features could be detected. The study listed approximately 150 TCR beta chains as associated with cytomegalovirus. A later analysis found that HLA-associated TCR beta chains were more clonally expanded and had lower generation probabilities than equally common non-associated chains. In vitro tests confirmed that three of the cytomegalovirus-associated TCR beta chains recognize cytomegalovirus antigens. A later genetic analysis reported fewer N-insertions in productive TCRs among donors in an Asian-associated ancestry cluster than the roughly 650-donor mean.

From V the trimming removes 6 bases and from J it removes 0 bases, while the gene matches leave 13 bases of the junction unaccounted for. The germline V gene (reference sequence) specifies MNHEY as CDR1 and SMNVEV as CDR2. The cysteine opens and the phenylalanine closes a CDR3 of 20 amino acids. Kept here is only the CDR3 DNA, which spans 60 bases and is read in frame from base 1. Receptor libraries were prepared by the immunoSEQ multiplex PCR assay. The multiplex PCR relied on a mix of 60 forward primers for TCR Vbeta segments and 13 reverse primers for TCR Jbeta segments. The CDR3 region of rearranged TCR beta genes was amplified from genomic DNA with a multiplex PCR assay. On the Illumina HiSeq System, the amplified TCR beta libraries were sequenced as 87-base-pair reads. In the original analysis: A later analysis counted 75 million to 100 million unique TCR beta chains across the approximately 700 repertoires, and approximately 11 million of these chains were shared by at least two donors. Raw reads were error-corrected and collapsed into unique sequences by a nearest-neighbor algorithm in which closely related sequences were merged to remove PCR and sequencing errors. CDR3 sequences were aligned to IMGT reference sequences to assign V, D and J gene segments. Each retained sequence needed at least a six-nucleotide match to both a V gene segment and a J gene segment. Rearrangements were classified as productive when the CDR3 lacked stop codons and remained in frame with V and J, and all other rearrangements were classified as non-productive. CDR3 was defined according to IMGT convention as the region running from the second conserved V-encoded cysteine to the conserved J-encoded phenylalanine. Sequences without an unambiguous match to a single V gene segment were excluded from the earlier analysis of almost 600 of the donors. In an earlier analysis of approximately 550 of the donors, V segments were called functional above 56.7% productive rearrangements and were called segregating when the between-donor standard deviation exceeded 5%. To diagnose cytomegalovirus status from the catalog of TCR beta chain sequences, a statistical classification framework was built. In a later analysis, TCR nucleotide sequences were compared against IMGT/GENE-DB human TR gene sequences so that V and J genes could be assigned. Using the TCRdist pipeline, a later analysis assigned CDR3 sequences along with most-parsimonious VDJ recombination scenarios. In a later analysis, each TCR beta chain was defined by its CDR3 amino acid sequence together with its V-gene family, and reads without a unique V-gene family were excluded. A later analysis removed roughly 590 highly shared, low-generation-probability nucleotide sequences to deal with suspected cross-contamination and a sequencing artifact. In a later analysis, a clonal expansion index was calculated for each public chain from normalized within-repertoire ranks of inferred template counts. A later analysis computed generation probabilities with a VDJ recombination model fitted to out-of-frame rearrangements, and checked the results against IGoR. A later analysis scored TCR-TCR, TCR-HLA and TCR-CMV co-occurrence with hypergeometric tests, applying a repertoire-size bias correction to TCR pairs. To estimate false discovery rates, a later analysis permuted the HLA or CMV assignments 20 times. A later analysis grouped co-occurring TCRs with DBSCAN, adding TCRdist sequence similarity when clustering within HLA-allele-positive subsets. Repertoires with fewer than 30,000 or more than 120,000 public chains, plus five repertoires with anomalous nucleotide sharing, were excluded from co-occurrence clustering. This immuneACCESS table, as held by TCRdb, lists in-frame sequences with V and J called but not all clones. Of the missing ones, under half trace to an unresolved V gene in checked studies; the others have no known cause. For V, J and clone size, that table is used; D and trimming come from the DNA. In all, the sample holds 65,000 to 90,000 clones, and 79% of those were seen once. 2.5% of the sample is taken by the ten largest.

The cohort comprised some 730 healthy bone marrow donors. At the time of sampling, all cohort members were nominally healthy, though unrecorded immune exposures were likely present. The donor was CMV seronegative and was included in the group of 352 seronegative cohort members. Every donor gave a peripheral blood sample, and the peripheral blood mononuclear cells from that sample were used for TCR beta sequencing. The Qiagen DNeasy Blood Extraction Kit was used to extract genomic DNA from the blood cell samples. The chain is encoded by TRBV27 joined to TRBJ2-1; TRBD2 fits 14 bases in the junction. This clonotype originated in a young man in good health and CMV-seronegative. The sample comprised PBMCs. The CDR3 loop reads CASRGVGTSGGLSSYNEQFF. The nucleotides read TGTGCCAGCAGGGGAGTGGGGACTAGCGGGGGCCTAAGCTCCTACAATGAGCAGTTCTTC.